These 32 T cell receptor beta chains were all obtained from the same sample, sequenced in a study of T cell repertoires in cytomegalovirus infection. Via MiXCR, TCRdb re-called the reads, giving one row per CDR3 protein. The top ten clones hold approximately 71% of a sample with around 89,000 distinct CDR3 sequences, roughly 29% of them seen once. These receptors' targets are unknown. The sample here was CD8+ T cells from cultured PBMCs, taken from culture after CMV antigen stimulation. These receptors all stem from a human donor in good health (CMV status not recorded). Some clones in this sample may be carry-over from other donors' samples.

A few counts support this clonotype. The chain couples TRBV4-1 to TRBJ1-1; 7 bases fit TRBD1. The CDR3 loop spans 14 amino acids. Germline V gives CDR1 MGHRA, CDR2 YSYEKL. With 3 bases clipped from V and 4 bases from J, the junction kept 5 bases outside the gene matches. CDR3 protein: CASSHTGVRTEAFF. The CDR3 DNA sequence: TGCGCCAGCAGCCACACAGGGGTCCGCACTGAAGCTTTCTTT.

This clonotype was detected ten times or more. This chain links TRBV6-6 with TRBJ1-1; maybe TRBD1 (6 bases). Deletions cut 2 bases from V and 4 bases from J, with 14 bases between. CDR1 and CDR2 from the germline V gene are MNHNY and SVGAGI (reference sequence). The CDR3 consists of 15 residues. The CDR3 region has the DNA TGTGCCAGCAGTTACCGCCGGGACATTGGCACTGAAGCTTTCTTT. This gives the protein CASSYRRDIGTEAFF.

This clonotype was seen more than once but under ten times. This chain uses TRBV13 with TRBJ1-2; D may be TRBD1 (5 bases). Germline loops: CDR1 PRHDT, CDR2 FYEKMQ (reference sequence). V gave up 2 bases and J gave up 3 bases, with 13 bases separating them. The CDR3 covers 15 residues. CDR3 amino acids: CASSLTGQGDYGYTF. For the CDR3, the DNA is TGTGCCAGCAGCTTAACGGGCCAGGGTGACTATGGCTACACCTTC. Drawing the rest from reference TRBV13 and TRBJ1-2, the complete variable domain is AAGVIQSPRHLIKEKRETATLKCYPIPRHDTVYWYQQGPGQDPQFLISFYEKMQSDKGSIPDRFSAQQFSDYHSELNMSSLELGDSALYFCASSLTGQGDYGYTFGSGTRLTVV.

The sample holds a few counts of this clonotype. The chain recombines TRBV24-1 with TRBJ2-1; 10 bases align to TRBD2. The V and J ends lost 3 bases and 8 bases, in that order; junction bases with no gene match: 6. The germline gives CDR1 KGHDR, CDR2 SFDVKD. The CDR3 length is 15 residues. CDR3 nucleotide sequence: TGTGCCACCAGTGATAGAGCGGGGGGGCACGATGAGCAGTTCTTC. This encodes CATSDRAGGHDEQFF.

This clonotype was detected a few times. The chain couples TRBV10-3 to TRBJ2-7, with 7 bases matching TRBD2. Germline V gene sequence: CDR1 ENHRY, CDR2 SYGVKD. With V trimmed by 1 base and J by 2 bases, 5 bases remained unmatched. CDR3 size: 15 residues. The chain's CDR3 is CAISEYVGGTYEQYF. For the CDR3, the DNA is TGTGCCATCAGTGAGTACGTGGGGGGGACCTACGAGCAGTACTTC.

V and J are TRBV27 and TRBJ1-5; D is unclear. The CDR3 contains 15 residues. Germline lookup yields CDR1 MNHEY and CDR2 SMNVEV (reference sequence). V shed 6 bases and J shed 0 bases, with 12 bases lying between them. The CDR3 spells CASRLLGLSNQPQHF. Here the CDR3 DNA reads TGTGCCAGCAGGCTCCTGGGCCTTAGCAATCAGCCCCAGCATTTT.

This clonotype was seen just once. The chain is built from TRBV7-9 and TRBJ1-1; possible D gene TRBD1, 5 bases. The V gene's germline CDR1 is SEHNR and CDR2 FQNEAQ (reference sequence). V lost 1 base to trimming and J lost 1 base, with 10 bases between them. The CDR3 spans 15 residues. In DNA form, the CDR3 reads TGTGCCAGCAGCTTAGAGACAGCTGCGAACACTGAAGCTTTCTTT. It translates to CASSLETAANTEAFF.

A single count supports this clonotype. This chain uses TRBV20-1 with TRBJ2-1; 9 bases are shared with TRBD2. Trimming at V came to 8 bases and at J to 0 bases, leaving 17 bases not matched to a gene. The CDR3 spans 18 residues. Germline V gene lookup returns CDR1 DFQATT and CDR2 SNEGSKA (reference sequence). The CDR3 region is CSPQGLASFKSSYNEQFF. DNA of the CDR3: TGCAGTCCCCAAGGACTAGCGTCCTTTAAGAGCTCCTACAATGAGCAGTTCTTC.

As to this clonotype: A much larger clone differs by one base, so this may be a read error. The chain links TRBV7-1 to TRBJ1-2; D remains unclear. TRBV7-1 is placed among ORFs of uncertain function. The CDR3 covers 14 residues. CDR3 residues: CPSSPGGSSYGYTF. The CDR3 coding sequence is TGTCCCAGCAGTCCCGGAGGCAGCTCCTATGGCTACACCTTC.

This sequence joins TRBV5-1 and TRBJ1-2, with D uncertain. CDR1 is SGHRS, CDR2 YFSETQ, per germline. V lost 3 bases and J 5 bases, leaving 17 bases between the germline ends. This CDR3 contains 15 residues. The CDR3 protein is CASSSNSAMWYGYTF. Here the CDR3 DNA reads TGCGCCAGCAGCTCGAACAGTGCTATGTGGTATGGCTACACCTTC. The full variable domain, with the rest looked up from reference TRBV5-1 and TRBJ1-2, is KAGVTQTPRYLIKTRGQQVTLSCSPISGHRSVSWYQQTPGQGLQFLFEYFSETQRNKGNFPGRFSGRQFSNSRSEMNVSTLELGDSALYLCASSSNSAMWYGYTFGSGTRLTVV.

DNA of the CDR3: TGTGCCAGCAGTTTAGCGGCATTTCAAGAGACCCAGTACTTC. It is translated as CASSLAAFQETQYF. The chain recombines TRBV12-3 or TRBV12-4 with TRBJ2-5; D is unresolved. Trimming left V 0 bases short and J 2 bases short, with 7 bases between. The CDR3 is 14 residues long.

This clonotype appeared a single time. The genes are TRBV5-4 and TRBJ2-3; TRBD2 aligns across 8 bases. This CDR3 comprises 16 residues. CDR1 is SGHNT, CDR2 YYREEE, per germline (reference sequence). Trimming cost V 0 bases and J 4 bases; bases outside gene matches: 7. As DNA, the CDR3 is TGTGCCAGCAGCTTGGACAACGGGGGGGCAGCAGATACGCAGTATTTT. It encodes CASSLDNGGAADTQYF. The full variable domain, in which reference TRBV5-4 and TRBJ2-3 provide the parts outside the CDR3, is ETGVTQSPTHLIKTRGQQVTLRCSSQSGHNTVSWYQQALGQGPQFIFQYYREEENGRGNFPPRFSGLQFPNYSSELNVNALELDDSALYLCASSLDNGGAADTQYFGPGTRLTVL.

V usage is TRBV7-9 and J usage is TRBJ2-7; TRBD2 is a possible D gene (5 bases). V was clipped by 1 base and J by 1 base, with 8 bases between them. Germline assignment: CDR1 SEHNR and CDR2 FQNEAQ (reference sequence). This CDR3 comprises 14 residues. The chain's CDR3 is CASSLVRDSYEQYF. The CDR3 bases are TGTGCCAGCAGCTTAGTTCGGGATTCCTACGAGCAGTACTTC.

The chain joins TRBV6-1 to TRBJ1-1; D is uncertain. Germline CDR1 MNHNS, CDR2 SASEGT. V was pared by 7 bases and J by 1 base, with 10 bases between. There are 13 residues in the CDR3. The CDR3 DNA follows: TGTGCCAGCACAAGGACTGGGAACACTGAAGCTTTCTTT. It encodes CASTRTGNTEAFF.

Concerning this clonotype: Mismatch with germline at one junction end may stem from a read error. The V and J genes are TRBV6-5 and TRBJ1-5; D remains ambiguous. CDR1 and CDR2 (germline): MNHEY, SVGAGI. The CDR3 runs to 15 residues. Here the CDR3 DNA reads TGTGCCAGCAGCCAAATAGGGTGGAGCAATCTGCCCCAGCATTTT. This sequence encodes CASSQIGWSNLPQHF.

The chain has TRBV7-6 and TRBJ1-6, with D possibly being TRBD1 (5 bases). CDR1 SGHVS and CDR2 FNYEAQ come from the germline V gene. Trimming shortened V by 0 bases and J by 11 bases, and 14 bases separated the two germline ends. CDR3 size: 15 residues. The CDR3 is CASSLAEGAFTPLHF. The CDR3, as DNA: TGTGCCAGCAGCTTAGCCGAAGGGGCTTTTACACCCCTCCACTTT.

This clonotype was counted at least ten times. This sequence joins TRBV5-4 and TRBJ1-1; D not resolved. Trimming shortened V by 0 bases and J by 5 bases, and 8 bases separated the two germline ends. Germline CDR1 reads SGHNT; CDR2 reads YYREEE (reference sequence). The CDR3 loop spans 13 amino acids. The CDR3 region has the DNA TGTGCCAGCAGCTTGGGGGATATGACTGAAGCTTTCTTT. Translation: CASSLGDMTEAFF.

In its sample, this clonotype was seen a few times. Its ends do not fully match the called genes, so a read error is possible. The rearrangement uses TRBV5-3 and TRBJ2-3; D not resolved. TRBV5-3 is noted as an ORF with a role that remains uncertain. This CDR3 region has 14 residues. CDR3 sequence reads: CASSLIRITDTQYF. In DNA form, the CDR3 reads TGTGCCAGCAGCTTGATCCGTATCACAGATACGCAGTATTTT.

This rearrangement joins TRBV7-2 to TRBJ1-1; a possible D gene is TRBD1 (5 bases). Germline V CDR1 and CDR2: SGHTA, FQGNSA. This CDR3 contains 14 residues. The V end was cut by 5 bases, the J end by 4 bases, with 14 bases between. The CDR3, as DNA: TGTGCCAGCAGCCTAGATGGGGGTATCACTGAAGCTTTCTTT. Its protein is CASSLDGGITEAFF.

This clonotype was seen more than once but under ten times. The V gene is TRBV27, the J gene TRBJ2-2; 7 nucleotides align to TRBD1. The length of the CDR3 is 14 residues. Germline V gene data show CDR1 as MNHEY and CDR2 as SMNVEV (reference sequence). The V and J ends lost 9 bases and 6 bases, in that order; junction bases with no gene match: 10. CDR3 sequence reads: CASTSARGPGELFF. CDR3 bases: TGTGCCAGTACCAGCGCGAGGGGGCCCGGGGAGCTGTTTTTT.

This clonotype came up a few times. The chain recombines TRBV7-9 with TRBJ1-1; 7 bases align to TRBD1. CDR1 is SEHNR, CDR2 FQNEAQ, per germline (reference sequence). J gave up 8 bases and V 6 bases, and 3 bases lay outside the gene matches. The CDR3 spans 11 residues. The CDR3 spells CASRSGGEAFF. The CDR3 DNA reads TGTGCCAGCAGGTCAGGGGGGGAAGCTTTCTTT.

This clonotype turned up a few times. The V and J genes are TRBV19 and TRBJ1-1; 7 bases align to TRBD1. The germline gives CDR1 LNHDA, CDR2 SQIVND (reference sequence). The junction had 9 bases not matched to a gene; V was cut back by 1 base and J by 1 base. The CDR3 extends over 17 amino acids. In DNA form, the CDR3 reads TGTGCCAGTAGTATAGCCCCATTGACAGGGTGGAACACTGAAGCTTTCTTT. Encoded protein: CASSIAPLTGWNTEAFF.

The J gene is TRBJ2-3, the V gene TRBV5-4, with 7 bases lining up with TRBD2. The V gene end was trimmed by 3 bases and the J gene end by 0 bases; junction bases not matched to a gene: 4. Germline values: CDR1 SGHNT, CDR2 YYREEE (reference sequence). This CDR3 has 15 amino acids. CDR3 loop: CASSSGGLSTDTQYF. CDR3 nucleotides: TGTGCCAGCAGCTCGGGGGGTCTAAGCACAGATACGCAGTATTTT.

The V call is TRBV5-8, the J call TRBJ1-5; perhaps TRBD1 as D (5 bases). The V end was cut by 3 bases, the J end by 4 bases, with 17 bases between. This CDR3 has 16 residues. Per germline, CDR1 SGHTS and CDR2 YDEGEE. The CDR3 reads CASSWGVPSGNQPQHF. As DNA, the CDR3 is TGTGCCAGCAGCTGGGGCGTCCCGTCAGGAAATCAGCCCCAGCATTTT.

This clonotype was picked up many times. V usage is TRBV29-1 and J usage is TRBJ1-2, with D uncertain. From germline, CDR1 is SQVTM and CDR2 ANQGSEA. The CDR3 runs to 12 residues. The V end lost 3 bases, the J end lost 14 bases, and 19 bases lay between the germline ends. The CDR3 reads CSVEGITYGRTF. The CDR3 DNA reads TGCAGCGTTGAGGGGATTACTTATGGCAGGACCTTC.

At least ten counts were recorded for this clonotype. This chain links TRBV19 with TRBJ2-1, with 7 bases identical to TRBD2. The CDR3 spans 14 residues. Germline assignment: CDR1 LNHDA and CDR2 SQIVND (reference sequence). The trim removed 9 bases at V and 4 bases at J, leaving 9 bases unmatched. The CDR3, as DNA: TGTGCCAGCTCTCTCTGGGGGGGGTACAATGAGCAGTTCTTC. Encoded protein: CASSLWGGYNEQFF.

At least ten counts were recorded for this clonotype. The chain carries TRBV7-8 and TRBJ2-1; 11 bases map to TRBD2. Germline CDR1 and CDR2: SGHVS and FQNEAQ. The CDR3 loop spans 15 amino acids. The junction had 6 bases not matched to a gene; V was cut back by 7 bases and J by 4 bases. The CDR3 bases are TGTGCCAGCACCGTAGCGGGGGGGTCATACAATGAGCAGTTCTTC. It yields the protein CASTVAGGSYNEQFF.

This clonotype showed up just a few times. This rearrangement joins TRBV28 to TRBJ2-5, with TRBD2 matching 8 bases. Germline lookup yields CDR1 MDHEN and CDR2 SYDVKM. Trimming removed 6 bases from V and 2 bases from J; junction bases left unmatched: 5. The CDR3 length is 14 residues. The CDR3 nucleotides are TGTGCCAGCAGACGGGAGGGGGGGCAAGAGACCCAGTACTTC. It encodes CASRREGGQETQYF.

This rearrangement joins TRBV3-1 to TRBJ2-1; D not resolved. Trimming stripped 4 bases from V and 3 bases from J, with 13 bases between. CDR1 and CDR2 (germline): LGHDT, YNNKEL (reference sequence). This CDR3 has 15 amino acids. CDR3 loop: CASSPSSTNYNEQFF. CDR3 DNA: TGTGCCAGCAGCCCCTCTAGTACTAACTACAATGAGCAGTTCTTC.

This clonotype was seen ten or more times. The genes are TRBV7-2 and TRBJ2-5; D is unclear. In germline, CDR1 is SGHTA, CDR2 FQGNSA. This CDR3 has 13 residues. Trimming took off 7 bases at V and 5 bases at J, with 14 bases between the two ends. CDR3 region: CASTFDVGETQYF. For the CDR3, the DNA is TGTGCCAGCACCTTCGACGTGGGGGAGACCCAGTACTTC.

This clonotype was counted only a few times. V is TRBV6-6 and J is TRBJ2-2, with 9 bases aligning to TRBD2. The CDR3 consists of 19 residues. Germline CDR1 MNHNY, CDR2 SVGAGI (reference sequence). Germline trimming cut 0 bases from V and 0 bases from J; bases unmatched to any gene: 8. The CDR3 DNA is TGTGCCAGCAGTTACTCTCCTAGCGGGGCCTCCCCGAACACCGGGGAGCTGTTTTTT. Its protein product is CASSYSPSGASPNTGELFF.

V gene TRBV5-3 combines with J gene TRBJ2-3; 8 bases fit TRBD2. TRBV5-3 counts as an open reading frame of uncertain function. CDR3 length: 16 residues. Trimming cost V 8 bases and J 3 bases; bases outside gene matches: 14. CDR3 region: CASSTSGVAGTDTQYF. Here the CDR3 DNA reads TGTGCCAGCAGCACATCTGGGGTAGCGGGGACAGATACGCAGTATTTT.